The clone carrying this TCR beta chain was recorded only once. The sample is drawn from a study of blood T cell repertoires in COVID-19. Study details: The United States, Italy and Spain were the sources of the acute and convalescent COVID-19 samples. Sources were T cells, B-cell-depleted T cells, or PBMCs; the material itself was cDNA or gDNA.

In the authors' workflow: Scientists estimated how many nucleated cells there were by amplifying reference gene primers. The assay was immunoSEQ multiplex PCR, and TCRdb's table has in-frame clones only and misses some. D and trimming were read from the DNA, whereas the V and J calls and clone size are those reported in that table. Here the sample spans around 180,000 clones, around 83% being singletons. This CDR3 contains 12 residues. Unmatched junction bases numbered 4, after V lost 10 bases and J lost 2 bases. Looked up from germline, CDR1 is ENHRY and CDR2 is SYGVKD. The chain recombines TRBV10-3 with TRBJ2-7; 8 bases agree with TRBD1. This sequence was found in a woman aged 30 to 39 with active or convalescent COVID-19. The sequencing input was peripheral blood. CDR3 amino acids: CATQGETYEQYF. CDR3 DNA: TGTGCCACACAGGGGGAGACCTACGAGCAGTACTTC.